This T cell receptor beta chain was identified in a study of T cells in Graves' hyperthyroidism and ophthalmopathy. Authors of the study amplified TCR beta CDR3 regions from RNA transcripts. The TCR CDR3 first-round RT-PCR relied on the HTBI primer set. TCRdb itself ran the multiplex PCR reads through MiXCR, one entry per CDR3 protein. The repertoire includes about 590,000 distinct CDR3 sequences, more than 15% of them detected once, and roughly 6.6% sits in the top ten. The source material was blood. The sequence was obtained from a woman aged 25-40 years with Graves' hyperthyroidism.

The DNA for the CDR3 is TGCGCCAGCAGCCTTGGTCTAGCGGGAGTTGCGGGCTACAATGAGCAGTTCTTC. Encoded protein: CASSLGLAGVAGYNEQFF. The chain joins TRBV5-1 to TRBJ2-1, with 10 bases fitting TRBD2. This CDR3 spans 18 amino acids. Trimming cost V 4 bases and J 3 bases; bases outside gene matches: 13. CDR1 is SGHRS and CDR2 is YFSETQ in the germline V gene. Based on the CDR3 plus reference TRBV5-1 and TRBJ2-1, the full variable domain is KAGVTQTPRYLIKTRGQQVTLSCSPISGHRSVSWYQQTPGQGLQFLFEYFSETQRNKGNFPGRFSGRQFSNSRSEMNVSTLELGDSALYLCASSLGLAGVAGYNEQFFGPGTRLTVL.